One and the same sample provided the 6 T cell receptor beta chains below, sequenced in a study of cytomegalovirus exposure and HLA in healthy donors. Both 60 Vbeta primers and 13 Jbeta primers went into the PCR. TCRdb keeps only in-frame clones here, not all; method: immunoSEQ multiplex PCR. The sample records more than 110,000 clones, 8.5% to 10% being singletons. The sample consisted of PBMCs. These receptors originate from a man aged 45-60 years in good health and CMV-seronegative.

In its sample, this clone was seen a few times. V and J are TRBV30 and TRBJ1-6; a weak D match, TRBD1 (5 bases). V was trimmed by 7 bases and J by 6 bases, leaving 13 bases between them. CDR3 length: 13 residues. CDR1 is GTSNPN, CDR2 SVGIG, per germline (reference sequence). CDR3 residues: CAFSRVGNSPLHF. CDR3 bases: TGTGCCTTCAGCAGGGTTGGTAATTCACCCCTCCACTTT.

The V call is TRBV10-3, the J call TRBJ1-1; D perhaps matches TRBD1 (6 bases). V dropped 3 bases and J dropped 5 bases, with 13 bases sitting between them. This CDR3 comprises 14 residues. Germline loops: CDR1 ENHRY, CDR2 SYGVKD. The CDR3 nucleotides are TGTGCCATCAGTGACGGGGGGGGGCGAACTGAAGCTTTCTTT. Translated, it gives CAISDGGGRTEAFF.

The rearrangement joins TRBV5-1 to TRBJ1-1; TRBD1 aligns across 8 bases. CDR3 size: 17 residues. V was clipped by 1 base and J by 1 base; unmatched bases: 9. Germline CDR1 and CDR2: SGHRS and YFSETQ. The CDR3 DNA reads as TGCGCCAGCAGCTTGTGGGGGGGGACAGGATCGAACACTGAAGCTTTCTTT. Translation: CASSLWGGTGSNTEAFF.

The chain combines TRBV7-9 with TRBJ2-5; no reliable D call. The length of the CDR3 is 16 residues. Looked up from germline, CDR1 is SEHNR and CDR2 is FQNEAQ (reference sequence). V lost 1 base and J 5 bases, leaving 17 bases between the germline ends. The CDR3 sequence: CASSLVVVQDRETQYF. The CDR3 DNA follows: TGTGCCAGCAGCTTAGTTGTCGTCCAGGATCGGGAGACCCAGTACTTC.

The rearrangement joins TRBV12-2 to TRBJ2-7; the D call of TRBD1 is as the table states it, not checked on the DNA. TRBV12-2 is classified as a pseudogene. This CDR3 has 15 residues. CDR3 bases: TGTGCAAGTCGCTTCCTGAAAGGGGGCCGGGACGAGCAGTACTTC. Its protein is CASRFLKGGRDEQYF.

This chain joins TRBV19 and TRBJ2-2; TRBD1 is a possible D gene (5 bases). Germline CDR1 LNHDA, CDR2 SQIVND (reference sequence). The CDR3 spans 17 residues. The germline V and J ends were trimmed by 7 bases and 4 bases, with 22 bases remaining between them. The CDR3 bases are TGTGCCAGTACCGATGGGGCTAGGGCAACACGCACCGGGGAGCTGTTTTTT. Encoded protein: CASTDGARATRTGELFF.